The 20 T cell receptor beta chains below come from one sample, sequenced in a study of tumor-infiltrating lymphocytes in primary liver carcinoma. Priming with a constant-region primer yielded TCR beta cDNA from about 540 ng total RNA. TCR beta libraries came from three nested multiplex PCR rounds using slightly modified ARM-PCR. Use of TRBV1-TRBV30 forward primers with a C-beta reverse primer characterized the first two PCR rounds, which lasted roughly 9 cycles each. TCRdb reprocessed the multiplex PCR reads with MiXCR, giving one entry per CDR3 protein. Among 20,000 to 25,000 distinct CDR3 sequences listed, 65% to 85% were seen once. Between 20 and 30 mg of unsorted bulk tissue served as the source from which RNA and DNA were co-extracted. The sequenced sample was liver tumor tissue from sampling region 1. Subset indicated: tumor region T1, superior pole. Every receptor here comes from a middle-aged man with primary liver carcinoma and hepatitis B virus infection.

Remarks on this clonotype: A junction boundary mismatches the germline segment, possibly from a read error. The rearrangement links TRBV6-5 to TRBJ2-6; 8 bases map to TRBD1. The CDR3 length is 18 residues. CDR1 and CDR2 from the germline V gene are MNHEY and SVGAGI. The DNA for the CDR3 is TGTGCCAGCAGTCTTTGGACAGGGATGAAAGCTTGGGCCGACGTCCTGACTTTC. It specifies CASSLWTGMKAWADVLTF.

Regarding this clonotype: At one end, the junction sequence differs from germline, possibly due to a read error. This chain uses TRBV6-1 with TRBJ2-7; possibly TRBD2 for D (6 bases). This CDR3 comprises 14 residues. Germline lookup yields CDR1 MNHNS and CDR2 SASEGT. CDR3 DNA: TGTGTCAGCAGTGCGGGGCTAGCGCTCTACGAGCAGTACTTC. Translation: CVSSAGLALYEQYF.

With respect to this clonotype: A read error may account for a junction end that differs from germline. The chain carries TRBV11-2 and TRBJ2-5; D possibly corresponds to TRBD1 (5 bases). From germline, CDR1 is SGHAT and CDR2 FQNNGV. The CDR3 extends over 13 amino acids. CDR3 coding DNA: TGTGCCAGCAGTCAGACAGAGCAAGAGAGCCAGTACTTC. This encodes CASSQTEQESQYF.

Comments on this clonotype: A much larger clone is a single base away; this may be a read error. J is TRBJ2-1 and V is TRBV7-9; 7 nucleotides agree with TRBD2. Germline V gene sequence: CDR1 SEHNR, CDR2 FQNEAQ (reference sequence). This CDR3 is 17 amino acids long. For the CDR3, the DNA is TGTGTCAGCAGCTTCGGGGGAGGGCCCCAATCCATCAATGAGCAGTTCTTC. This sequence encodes CVSSFGGGPQSINEQFF.

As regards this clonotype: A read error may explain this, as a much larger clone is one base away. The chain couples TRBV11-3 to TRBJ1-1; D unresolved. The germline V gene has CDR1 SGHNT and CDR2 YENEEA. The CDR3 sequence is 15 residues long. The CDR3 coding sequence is TGTGACAGCAGCTTAGCCGGGAGAGCCAACACTGAAGCTTTCTTT. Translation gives CDSSLAGRANTEAFF.

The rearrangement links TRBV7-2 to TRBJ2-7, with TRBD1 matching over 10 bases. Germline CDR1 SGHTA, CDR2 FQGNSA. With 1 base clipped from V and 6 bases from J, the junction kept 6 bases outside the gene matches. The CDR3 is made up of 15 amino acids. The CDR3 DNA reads TGTGCCAGCAGCTTAGGACAGGGGGCACGATGCGAGCAGTACTTC. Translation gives CASSLGQGARCEQYF.

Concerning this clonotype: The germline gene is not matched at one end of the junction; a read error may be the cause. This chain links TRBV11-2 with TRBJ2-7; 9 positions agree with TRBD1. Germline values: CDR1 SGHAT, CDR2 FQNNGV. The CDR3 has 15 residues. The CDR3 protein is CASSQGTGRTYEQCF. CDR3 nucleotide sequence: TGTGCCAGCAGCCAAGGGACAGGGAGAACCTACGAACAATGCTTC.

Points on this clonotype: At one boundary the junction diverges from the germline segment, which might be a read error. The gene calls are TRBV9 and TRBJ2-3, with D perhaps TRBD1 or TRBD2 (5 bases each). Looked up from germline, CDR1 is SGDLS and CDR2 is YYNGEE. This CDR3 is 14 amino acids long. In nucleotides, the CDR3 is TGTGCCAACAGCGTAGCTTTGGGGGCAGATACGCAGTATTTT. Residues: CANSVALGADTQYF.

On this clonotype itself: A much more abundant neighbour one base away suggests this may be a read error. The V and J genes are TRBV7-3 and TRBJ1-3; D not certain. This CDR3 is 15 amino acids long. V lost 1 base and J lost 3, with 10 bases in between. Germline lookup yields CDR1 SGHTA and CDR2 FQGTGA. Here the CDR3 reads CASSLSDGFGNTIYF. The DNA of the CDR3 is TGTGCCAGCAGCTTAAGCGATGGATTTGGAAACACCATATATTTT.

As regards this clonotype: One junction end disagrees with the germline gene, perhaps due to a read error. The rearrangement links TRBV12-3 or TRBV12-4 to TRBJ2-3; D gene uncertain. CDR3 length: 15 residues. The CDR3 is CASSLRSASTDTQYF. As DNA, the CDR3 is TGCGCCAGCAGTTTAAGGTCAGCATCGACAGATACGCAGTATTTT.

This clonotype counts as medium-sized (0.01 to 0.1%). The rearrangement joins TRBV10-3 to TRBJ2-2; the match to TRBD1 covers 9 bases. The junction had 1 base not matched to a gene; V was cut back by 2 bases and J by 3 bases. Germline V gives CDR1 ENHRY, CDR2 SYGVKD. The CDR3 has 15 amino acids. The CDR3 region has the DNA TGTGCCATCAGTGAGACAGGGGGCGACACCGGGGAGCTGTTTTTT. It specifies CAISETGGDTGELFF.

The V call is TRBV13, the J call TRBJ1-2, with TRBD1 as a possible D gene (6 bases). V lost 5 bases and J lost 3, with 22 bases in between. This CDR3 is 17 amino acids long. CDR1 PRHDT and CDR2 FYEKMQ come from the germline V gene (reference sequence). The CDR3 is CASSPSVIGGGDYGYTF. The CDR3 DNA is TGTGCCAGCAGCCCCAGCGTCATAGGGGGAGGGGACTATGGCTACACCTTC.

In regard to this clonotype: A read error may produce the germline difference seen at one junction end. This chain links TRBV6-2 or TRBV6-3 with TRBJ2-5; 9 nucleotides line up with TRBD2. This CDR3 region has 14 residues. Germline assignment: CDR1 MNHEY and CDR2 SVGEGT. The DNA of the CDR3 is TGTGTCAGTAGTAATCAAGCTAGCGGGGATGCCCAGTGCTTC. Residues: CVSSNQASGDAQCF.

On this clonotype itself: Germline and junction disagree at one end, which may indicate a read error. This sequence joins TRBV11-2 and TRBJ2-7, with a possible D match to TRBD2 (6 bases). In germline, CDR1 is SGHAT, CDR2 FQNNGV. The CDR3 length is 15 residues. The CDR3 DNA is TGTGCCGGCAGCTTAGGTAGGGGACTTACCTACGAGCAGTACTTC. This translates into CAGSLGRGLTYEQYF.

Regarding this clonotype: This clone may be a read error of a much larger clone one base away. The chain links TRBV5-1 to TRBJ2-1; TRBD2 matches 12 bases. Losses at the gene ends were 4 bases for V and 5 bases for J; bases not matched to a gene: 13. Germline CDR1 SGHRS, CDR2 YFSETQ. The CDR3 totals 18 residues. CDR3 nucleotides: TGCGCCAGCAGCACTACCAGACTAGCGGGAGCGGTGAACAATGAGCAGTTCTTC. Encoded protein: CASSTTRLAGAVNNEQFF.

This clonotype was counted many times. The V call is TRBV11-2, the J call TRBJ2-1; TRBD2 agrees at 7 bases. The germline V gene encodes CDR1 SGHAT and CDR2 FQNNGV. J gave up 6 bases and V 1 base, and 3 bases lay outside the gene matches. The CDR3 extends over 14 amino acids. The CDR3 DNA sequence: TGTGCCAGCAGCTTAGGGGAGGGGCTCAATGAGCAGTTCTTC. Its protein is CASSLGEGLNEQFF.

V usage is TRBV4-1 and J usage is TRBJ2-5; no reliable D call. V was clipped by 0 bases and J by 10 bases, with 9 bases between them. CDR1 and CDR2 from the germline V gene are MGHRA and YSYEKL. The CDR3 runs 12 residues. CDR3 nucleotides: TGCGCCAGCAGCCAAGACTCCCCGAGCCAGTACTTC. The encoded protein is CASSQDSPSQYF.

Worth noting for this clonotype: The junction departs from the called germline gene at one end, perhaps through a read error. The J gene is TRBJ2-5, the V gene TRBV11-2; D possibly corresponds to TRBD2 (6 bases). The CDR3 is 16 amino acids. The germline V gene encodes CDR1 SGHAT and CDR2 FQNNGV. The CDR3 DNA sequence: TGTGTCAGTAGATCCCGGGACTCGGCCCACCAAGAGAGCCAGTACTTC. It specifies CVSRSRDSAHQESQYF.

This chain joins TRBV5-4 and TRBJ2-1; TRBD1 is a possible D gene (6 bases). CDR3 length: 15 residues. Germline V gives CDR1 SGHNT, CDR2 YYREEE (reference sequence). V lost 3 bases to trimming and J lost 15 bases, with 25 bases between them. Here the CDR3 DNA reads TGTGCCAGCAGCTCCGAACGGGACAAACACAATGAGGGGTTCTTC. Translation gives CASSSERDKHNEGFF.

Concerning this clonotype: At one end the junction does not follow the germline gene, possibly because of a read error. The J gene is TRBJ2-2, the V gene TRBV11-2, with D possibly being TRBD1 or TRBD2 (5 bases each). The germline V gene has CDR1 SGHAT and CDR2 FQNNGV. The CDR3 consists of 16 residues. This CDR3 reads CASSLALGANTGKLFF. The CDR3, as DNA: TGTGCCAGCAGCTTAGCATTAGGGGCGAACACCGGGAAGCTGTTTTTT. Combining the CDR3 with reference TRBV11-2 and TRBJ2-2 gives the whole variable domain EAGVAQSPRYKIIEKRQSVAFWCNPISGHATLYWYQQILGQGPKLLIQFQNNGVVDDSQLPKDRFSAERLKGVDSTLKIQPAKLEDSAVYLCASSLALGANTGKLFFGEGSRLTVL.